These T cell receptor beta chains were read from a single sample in a study of cytomegalovirus exposure and HLA in healthy donors. Produced via immunoSEQ multiplex PCR; TCRdb's table is partial and in-frame only. The table lists about 140,000 clones, approximately 79% of them singletons. The specimen sequenced was PBMCs. These receptors were obtained from a man aged 35-49 years in good health and CMV-seropositive. Both conserved end residues are part of each CDR3. D genes are given only for firm matches. Rows give clone size only sometimes, using once, few, many, or a class for an expanded clone.

>TRBD1|14|TRBV25-1|TRBJ2-1|NA
CASHRGNSYNEQFF
TGTGCCAGCCACAGGGGAAACTCCTACAATGAGCAGTTCTTC
>TRBD1|16|TRBV7-2|TRBJ1-5|NA
CASSLRGQGAAQPQHF
TGTGCCAGCAGCTTAAGGGGACAGGGGGCAGCTCAGCCCCAGCATTTT
>TRBD1|15|TRBV25-1|TRBJ1-2|once
CASSGTGGALSGYTF
TGTGCCAGCAGTGGCACAGGGGGCGCGTTGAGTGGCTACACCTTC
>NA|13|TRBV5-1|TRBJ2-7|NA
CASSLVEGAEQYF
TGCGCCAGCAGCTTGGTGGAGGGGGCCGAGCAATACTTC
>TRBD1|15|TRBV9|TRBJ2-7|NA
CASSVAGTASYEQYF
TGTGCCAGCAGCGTAGCTGGGACAGCCTCCTACGAGCAGTACTTC
>TRBD2|16|TRBV9|TRBJ2-3|NA
CASSSRLATSTDTQYF
TGTGCCAGCAGCTCCCGACTAGCGACAAGCACAGATACGCAGTATTTT
>NA|13|TRBV19|TRBJ1-1|NA
CASRSQENTEAFF
TGTGCCAGTAGGAGCCAGGAGAACACTGAAGCTTTCTTT
>NA|13|TRBV5-1|TRBJ1-1|NA
CASMREADTEAFF
TGCGCCAGCATGAGGGAGGCCGACACTGAAGCTTTCTTT
>NA|13|TRBV28|TRBJ2-3|NA
CASSLPGIDTQYF
TGTGCCAGCAGTTTACCCGGGATAGATACGCAGTATTTT
>NA|14|TRBV5-1|TRBJ2-5|NA
CASSLTRYQETQYF
TGCGCCAGCAGCCTTACCAGGTACCAAGAGACCCAGTACTTC
>NA|13|TRBV19|TRBJ2-2|NA
CASSIVRAGELFF
TGTGCCAGTAGTATAGTCAGGGCAGGGGAGCTGTTTTTT
>NA|14|TRBV5-1|TRBJ1-4|NA
CASSLEGRVEKLFF
TGCGCCAGCAGCTTGGAAGGGAGGGTAGAAAAACTGTTTTTT
>NA|16|TRBV14|TRBJ1-2|NA
CASSHSGGRRTYGYTF
TGTGCCAGCAGCCACTCGGGGGGGCGAAGAACTTATGGCTACACCTTC
>TRBD1|14|TRBV29-1|TRBJ2-7|once
CSVEVTGGSYEQYF
TGCAGCGTTGAAGTCACAGGGGGCTCATACGAGCAGTACTTC
>TRBD2|16|TRBV5-1|TRBJ2-7|NA
CASSLDHTGGGYEQYF
TGCGCCAGCAGCTTGGACCATACGGGCGGGGGTTACGAGCAGTACTTC
>TRBD1|15|TRBV7-9|TRBJ2-1|once
CASSRDRVGGNEQFF
TGTGCCAGCAGCCGTGACAGGGTAGGGGGCAATGAGCAGTTCTTC
>NA|13|TRBV5-6|TRBJ2-7|NA
CASSLGYSYEQYF
TGTGCCAGCAGCTTGGGCTATTCCTACGAGCAGTACTTC
>TRBD2|14|TRBV19|TRBJ2-1|NA
CASSTGLPNNEQFF
TGTGCCAGTAGTACGGGACTACCAAACAATGAGCAGTTCTTC
>NA|17|TRBV9|TRBJ2-5|NA
CASSVDFGRGGQETQYF
TGTGCCAGCAGCGTAGATTTCGGGAGAGGTGGCCAAGAGACCCAGTACTTC
>TRBD2|18|TRBV9|TRBJ2-1|NA
CASSVSGPTSGRPNEQFF
TGTGCCAGCAGCGTCTCGGGCCCCACTAGCGGGAGGCCCAATGAGCAGTTCTTC
>TRBD2|17|TRBV27|TRBJ2-1|NA
CASSLLTSGSFYNEQFF
TGTGCCAGCAGCCTTTTAACTAGCGGGAGCTTCTACAATGAGCAGTTCTTC
>NA|15|TRBV5-1|TRBJ2-5|NA
CASSLAQGSLGTQYF
TGCGCCAGCAGCTTGGCCCAGGGTTCCCTGGGGACCCAGTACTTC
>TRBD2|16|TRBV18|TRBJ2-1|NA
CASSPVASGRVNEQFF
TGTGCCAGCTCACCAGTGGCTAGCGGGAGAGTCAATGAGCAGTTCTTC
>TRBD2|15|TRBV5-1|TRBJ2-1|once
CASSSLAGSYNEQFF
TGCGCCAGCAGCTCCTTAGCGGGATCCTACAATGAGCAGTTCTTC
>TRBD2|16|TRBV5-1|TRBJ2-2|once
CASSRTSARGTGELFF
TGCGCCAGCAGCCGGACTAGCGCCCGAGGGACCGGGGAGCTGTTTTTT
>NA|15|TRBV23-1|TRBJ1-6|NA
CASSQSHSFNSPLHF
TGCGCCAGCAGTCAATCACACAGTTTTAATTCACCCCTCCACTTT
>NA|12|TRBV6-1|TRBJ2-7|NA
CASTGDVDEQYF
TGTGCCAGCACCGGGGATGTTGACGAGCAGTACTTC
>NA|16|TRBV5-1|TRBJ2-5|once
CASSLAPSGLGETQYF
TGCGCCAGCAGCTTGGCCCCATCAGGGTTAGGAGAGACCCAGTACTTC
>TRBD2|16|TRBV5-4|TRBJ2-3|NA
CASSLGLAKSTDTQYF
TGTGCCAGCAGCTTGGGACTAGCCAAAAGCACAGATACGCAGTATTTT
>NA|12|TRBV6-6|TRBJ2-7|NA
CATGLAIREQYF
TGTGCCACAGGTCTAGCGATTCGGGAGCAGTACTTC
>NA|13|TRBV11-1|TRBJ2-1|NA
CASSPDREDEQFF
TGTGCCAGCAGCCCAGACAGGGAGGATGAGCAGTTCTTC
>NA|12|TRBV7-9|TRBJ1-1|NA
CASSRVGTQAFF
TGTGCCAGCAGCCGGGTCGGGACTCAAGCTTTCTTT
>NA|12|TRBV11-3|TRBJ1-2|few
CASSQRGYGYTF
TGTGCCAGCAGCCAACGCGGCTATGGCTACACCTTC
>TRBD1|16|TRBV11-2|TRBJ1-1|NA
CASSLGTGGENTEAFF
TGTGCCAGCAGCCTAGGGACAGGGGGCGAGAACACTGAAGCTTTCTTT
>TRBD2|16|TRBV5-5|TRBJ2-7|few
CASSYSGTSGSYEQYF
TGTGCCAGCAGCTATAGCGGGACTAGCGGCTCCTACGAGCAGTACTTC
>NA|13|TRBV12-5|TRBJ1-3|NA
CASGSGDGNTIYF
TGTGCTAGTGGTTCAGGGGATGGAAACACCATATATTTT
>NA|14|TRBV30|TRBJ2-1|NA
CAWRPRAGLNEQFF
TGTGCCTGGAGGCCCCGTGCAGGGCTGAATGAGCAGTTCTTC